This TCR beta chain was sequenced in a study of cytomegalovirus exposure and HLA in healthy donors. 13 Jbeta primers and 60 Vbeta primers were used for the PCR. The protocol was immunoSEQ multiplex PCR, while the TCRdb copy is restricted to in-frame clones and leaves out a portion. The profile shows approximately 140,000 clones, around 72% of them singletons. The V segment lost 3 bases and the J segment 6 bases; nucleotides outside the gene matches: 6. The germline V gene has CDR1 SGHVS and CDR2 FQNEAQ. The CDR3 loop spans 14 amino acids. The source is a woman aged 40-49 years in good health and CMV-seronegative. V usage is TRBV7-8 and J usage is TRBJ2-7; 9 nucleotides agree with TRBD2. The sequenced sample consisted of PBMCs. CDR3 loop: CASSFLAGVPEQYF. The CDR3 DNA follows: TGTGCCAGCAGCTTCTTAGCGGGAGTTCCCGAGCAGTACTTC.